This T cell receptor (beta chain) was sequenced during a study of low-dose radiotherapy and immunotherapy resistance in tumors. TRAV- and TRBV-specific primers were used for first-strand cDNA, which covered alpha and beta chains. Over 20 PCR cycles, TCRs were amplified from a constant-region primer and V-primer adapter. TCRdb reanalysed the reads using MiXCR and keeps one entry per CDR3 protein. Of more than 45,000 distinct CDR3 sequences listed, roughly 24% were seen once; the top ten hold under 6.5%. This clonotype was seen repeatedly, ten times or more. Time point in this sample: before trial treatment. V was clipped by 1 base and J by 7 bases, with 11 bases between them. The CDR3 spans 13 residues.

The specimen was PBMCs, collected before treatment. J is TRBJ2-7 and V is TRBV12-3 or TRBV12-4; D is perhaps TRBD2 (5 bases). The receptor comes from a male donor with prostate cancer. CDR3 in DNA: TGTGCCAGCAGTTTAGGCGGGCTAGGGGAGCAGTACTTC. Protein: CASSLGGLGEQYF.